This T cell receptor beta chain emerged from a study of blood T cell repertoires in COVID-19. About the research overall: Sites in the United States, Italy and Spain provided acute and convalescent COVID-19 samples. The analysed material was cDNA or gDNA that came from T cells, B-cell-depleted T cells, or PBMCs.

The CDR3 consists of 15 residues. Between the trimmed V and J ends, which lost 1 base and 5 bases, there was a span of 14 bases. In germline, CDR1 is SGHTA, CDR2 FQGNSA. Authors' methods: Estimated nucleated cell counts came from reference gene primer amplification. Sequencing used immunoSEQ multiplex PCR; TCRdb keeps in-frame clones, though not all of them. For V, J and clone size, that table is used; D and trimming come from the DNA. Of about 240,000 clones in the sample, roughly 82% were seen once. Sequenced input: peripheral blood. This rearrangement joins TRBV7-2 to TRBJ2-5; D is possibly TRBD1 (6 bases). The sequence came from an elderly man with acute or convalescent COVID-19. In DNA, the CDR3 is TGTGCCAGCAGCTTAGGCGCAGGGGTGGAGGAGACCCAGTACTTC. Its protein is CASSLGAGVEETQYF.